This TCR beta chain was identified in a study of T cell clonality in common variable immunodeficiency. This clone was found many times. Its matching antigen is unknown. The read terminates 3 residues ahead of where the CDR3 ends, so the germline J gene completes it. Equal genomic DNA amounts from CVID and control samples were sequenced. Produced via immunoSEQ multiplex PCR; TCRdb's table is partial and in-frame only. The sample has around 20,000 clones, none seen only once; the top ten hold approximately 2%. The CDR3 totals 14 residues. The V segment lost 6 bases and the J segment 5 bases; nucleotides outside the gene matches: 8. Germline CDR1 reads SNHLY; CDR2 reads FYNNEI. Overall study results and limits: What drives increased CVID clonality needs T cell subpopulation sequencing. Common variable immunodeficiency TCR beta sequences reportedly had fewer deletions and N-nucleotide insertions.

The chain recombines TRBV2 with TRBJ2-5; 8 positions agree with TRBD2. The specimen sequenced was peripheral blood mononuclear cells. This clonotype was obtained from a human donor with common variable immunodeficiency. This CDR3 is CASRVAGPGETQYF. The CDR3 bases that were read are TGTGCCAGCAGGGTAGCGGGGCCCGGTGAGACC.